The 23 T cell receptor beta chains below all came from one sample that was sequenced in a study of beta chain features in type 1 diabetes. Expressed TCRB transcripts were sequenced, since all the RNA that had been isolated was reverse transcribed. Measured with immunoSEQ multiplex PCR; TCRdb has only the in-frame clones, and not every one. The top ten clones hold approximately 0.45% of a sample with 70,000 to 95,000 clones, roughly 30% of them seen once. The sequenced sample consisted of stem cell memory CD4+ T cells from blood. These receptors were taken from a young woman in good health.

This clone was counted between two and nine times. The V gene is TRBV2, the J gene TRBJ2-5, with a weak D call TRBD2 (5 bases). Germline V gene lookup returns CDR1 SNHLY and CDR2 FYNNEI. Trimming took off 2 bases at V and 2 bases at J, with 9 bases between the two ends. This CDR3 is built from 14 residues. The CDR3 DNA sequence: TGTGCCAGCAGTGAATGGCCGGGACAAGAGACCCAGTACTTC. This sequence encodes CASSEWPGQETQYF.

The chain's CDR3 is CASSASGTANTGELFF. CDR3 bases: TGTGCCAGCAGCGCCTCCGGGACAGCGAACACCGGGGAGCTGTTTTTT. The chain is built from TRBV9 and TRBJ2-2; TRBD1 matches at 7 bases. The CDR3 has 16 amino acids. Germline V gene lookup returns CDR1 SGDLS and CDR2 YYNGEE. Trimming removed 3 bases from V and 0 bases from J; junction bases left unmatched: 5.

The chain employs TRBV18 and TRBJ2-5; 12 bases agree with TRBD1. The length of the CDR3 is 18 residues. Unmatched junction bases numbered 11, after V lost 2 bases and J lost 4 bases. Germline CDR1 is KGHSH and CDR2 is LQKENI. CDR3 in DNA: TGTGCCAGCTCACCAGGGACAGGGGGCGCGGTGATGACAGAGACCCAGTACTTC. This translates into CASSPGTGGAVMTETQYF. The full variable domain, completed using reference TRBV18 and TRBJ2-5, is NAGVMQNPRHLVRRRGQEARLRCSPMKGHSHVYWYRQLPEEGLKFMVYLQKENIIDESGMPKERFSAEFPKEGPSILRIQQVVRGDSAAYFCASSPGTGGAVMTETQYFGPGTRLLVL.

J is TRBJ2-5 and V is TRBV5-4; D is perhaps TRBD1 (6 bases). V was pared by 1 base and J by 1 base, with 11 bases between. This CDR3 contains 15 residues. CDR1 is SGHNT, CDR2 YYREEE, per germline (reference sequence). CDR3 nucleotides: TGTGCCAGCAGCTTGAACGACAGGAGCCAAGAGACCCAGTACTTC. It yields the protein CASSLNDRSQETQYF.

This clone was seen a handful of times. This chain joins TRBV7-2 and TRBJ1-2, with D maybe TRBD1 (5 bases). With 2 bases removed from V and 7 bases from J, the gap between germline ends came to 14 bases. Germline V gene data show CDR1 as SGHTA and CDR2 as FQGNSA. This CDR3 contains 14 residues. CDR3: CASSLPLQGTGYTF. CDR3 coding DNA: TGTGCCAGCAGCTTACCCTTGCAGGGAACTGGCTACACCTTC. Full variable domain (rest looked up from reference TRBV7-2 and TRBJ1-2): GAGVSQSPSNKVTEKGKDVELRCDPISGHTALYWYRQSLGQGLEFLIYFQGNSAPDKSGLPSDRFSAERTGGSVSTLTIQRTQQEDSAVYLCASSLPLQGTGYTFGSGTRLTVV.

The chain links TRBV5-1 to TRBJ2-1; 8 nucleotides line up with TRBD2. The ends lost 3 bases at V and 8 bases at J; junction bases unmatched: 10. The germline CDR1 and CDR2 sequences are SGHRS and YFSETQ. CDR3 length: 15 residues. The CDR3 nucleotides read TGCGCCAGCAGCTCGGGGGGACTAGGAGGCGATGAGCAGTTCTTC. It codes for CASSSGGLGGDEQFF.

CDR3 protein: CASRWRGGGYEQYF. DNA for the CDR3: TGCGCCAGCAGGTGGAGAGGGGGCGGCTACGAGCAGTACTTC. The gene calls are TRBV5-1 and TRBJ2-7; 7 bases match TRBD1. The CDR3 has 14 residues. V dropped 5 bases and J dropped 3; count of bases not matched to a gene: 8. Looked up from germline, CDR1 is SGHRS and CDR2 is YFSETQ.

The genes are TRBV4-3 and TRBJ2-1; 7 bases line up with TRBD1. The CDR3 is 15 amino acids. Germline CDR1 is LGHNA and CDR2 is YSLEER. Unmatched junction bases numbered 9, after V lost 0 bases and J lost 10 bases. CDR3 residues: CASSQDHGTVREQFF. The CDR3 region has the DNA TGCGCCAGCAGCCAAGATCATGGGACAGTCCGAGAGCAGTTCTTC.

The chain couples TRBV14 to TRBJ1-1; D is uncertain. This CDR3 region has 15 residues. V was trimmed by 2 bases and J by 1 base, leaving 11 bases between them. CDR1 SGHDN and CDR2 FVKESK come from the germline V gene. The CDR3 bases are TGTGCCAGCAGCCAAAGACGGAGTAGGAACACTGAAGCTTTCTTT. Protein sequence: CASSQRRSRNTEAFF.

The chain couples TRBV11-3 to TRBJ1-5, with D maybe TRBD1 (6 bases). CDR1 is SGHNT and CDR2 is YENEEA in the germline V gene. V lost 6 bases to trimming and J lost 7 bases, with 19 bases between them. This CDR3 contains 15 residues. In DNA form, the CDR3 reads TGTGCCAGCAGACCGGACCCACAGGGATACCAGCCCCAGCATTTT. Translating gives CASRPDPQGYQPQHF.

This clone occurred a few times. V and J are TRBV7-6 and TRBJ2-3; 9 bases align to TRBD2. CDR1 is SGHVS, CDR2 FNYEAQ, per germline. V dropped 5 bases and J dropped 4; count of bases not matched to a gene: 7. This CDR3 comprises 15 residues. The CDR3 loop reads CASSPLAGWADTQYF. For the CDR3, the DNA is TGTGCCAGCAGCCCCCTAGCGGGGTGGGCAGATACGCAGTATTTT.

The chain employs TRBV14 and TRBJ1-6; 9 nucleotides align to TRBD1. Germline-derived CDR1 and CDR2 are SGHDN and FVKESK. CDR3 length: 17 residues. V trimming: 4 bases; J trimming: 3 bases; junction bases outside the gene matches: 7. The CDR3 bases are TGTGCCAGCAGCCGAAGACAGGGGGTTTACTATAATTCACCCCTCCACTTT. Its translation: CASSRRQGVYYNSPLHF.

This clone was recorded at least ten times. The chain is built from TRBV7-9 and TRBJ2-7, with D perhaps matching TRBD1 (6 bases). Germline V gene data show CDR1 as SEHNR and CDR2 as FQNEAQ (reference sequence). The V end lost 4 bases, the J end lost 3 bases, and 7 bases lay between the germline ends. The CDR3 is 12 amino acids. CDR3 sequence reads: CASSWTVYEQYF. Here the CDR3 DNA reads TGTGCCAGCAGCTGGACAGTCTACGAGCAGTACTTC.

This clone was recorded a few times. The chain links TRBV4-1 to TRBJ2-5; 11 bases line up with TRBD2. Trimming cost V 0 bases and J 5 bases; bases outside gene matches: 8. Germline-derived CDR1 and CDR2 are MGHRA and YSYEKL. The length of the CDR3 is 17 residues. The CDR3 loop is CASSQDAVAGGLETQYF. CDR3 DNA sequence: TGCGCCAGCAGCCAAGATGCCGTAGCGGGGGGGCTGGAGACCCAGTACTTC.

The DNA of the CDR3 is TGTGCCAGCAGGATTAAACAGGGGGTAGATACTGAAGCTTTCTTT. The encoded protein is CASRIKQGVDTEAFF. The chain has TRBV6-1 and TRBJ1-1; 8 bases are shared with TRBD1. Germline assignment: CDR1 MNHNS and CDR2 SASEGT. The CDR3 totals 15 residues. Germline trimming cut 6 bases from V and 5 bases from J; bases unmatched to any gene: 11.

The rearrangement joins TRBV6-5 to TRBJ1-3; unclear D gene. Germline CDR1 is MNHEY and CDR2 is SVGAGI. V lost 7 bases and J lost 4, with 17 bases in between. This CDR3 region has 15 residues. Here the CDR3 reads CASTPRGEPGNTIYF. CDR3 bases: TGTGCCAGCACCCCCCGTGGGGAGCCGGGAAACACCATATATTTT.

The chain employs TRBV25-1 and TRBJ2-2; possibly TRBD1 for D (6 bases). Looked up from germline, CDR1 is MGHDK and CDR2 is SYGVNS. The CDR3 spans 15 residues. With 5 bases removed from V and 4 bases from J, the gap between germline ends came to 14 bases. The CDR3 bases are TGTGCCAGCAGTCAAGGGACACTCAGCACCGGGGAGCTGTTTTTT. Encoded protein: CASSQGTLSTGELFF.

This clone was detected a few times. V and J are TRBV6-6 and TRBJ1-2; D remains unclear. The CDR3 sequence is 14 residues long. CDR1 and CDR2 (germline): MNHNY, SVGAGI (reference sequence). The germline V and J ends were trimmed by 8 bases and 0 bases, with 13 bases remaining between them. CDR3: CASAGRVANYGYTF. The CDR3 DNA is TGTGCCAGCGCTGGGCGAGTAGCTAACTATGGCTACACCTTC.

This chain connects TRBV28 to TRBJ1-2; no definite D call. The germline V gene encodes CDR1 MDHEN and CDR2 SYDVKM. The V end lost 2 bases, the J end lost 10 bases, and 8 bases lay between the germline ends. This CDR3 has 11 residues. CDR3 region: CASSLNSAYTF. CDR3 DNA: TGTGCCAGCAGTTTAAACTCTGCCTACACCTTC.

This chain links TRBV4-2 with TRBJ2-7, with a tentative D call TRBD2 (6 bases). This CDR3 spans 17 amino acids. Germline V gives CDR1 LGHNA, CDR2 YNFKEQ. V dropped 0 bases and J dropped 2 bases, with 17 bases sitting between them. CDR3 residues: CASSQDLGGRLAYEQYF. DNA for the CDR3: TGTGCCAGCAGCCAAGATTTGGGAGGAAGGCTAGCCTACGAGCAGTACTTC.

The sample holds a few counts of this clone. This chain links TRBV5-1 with TRBJ2-7, with 10 bases that match TRBD2. The CDR3 runs to 15 residues. The V gene's germline CDR1 is SGHRS and CDR2 YFSETQ. Losses at the gene ends were 3 bases for V and 1 base for J; bases not matched to a gene: 4. The CDR3 region is CASSSTLAGSYEQYF. The CDR3 nucleotides read TGCGCCAGCAGCTCAACACTAGCGGGGTCCTACGAGCAGTACTTC.

The chain is built from TRBV2 and TRBJ1-1; weak D call: TRBD1 (5 bases). CDR1 is SNHLY, CDR2 FYNNEI, per germline. V lost 7 bases and J 8 bases, leaving 14 bases between the germline ends. CDR3 size: 12 residues. The CDR3 is CASNLIYREAFF. The CDR3 nucleotides read TGTGCCAGCAACCTAATTTACAGGGAAGCTTTCTTT.

This rearrangement joins TRBV7-9 to TRBJ1-2; D is perhaps TRBD1 (5 bases). The CDR3 has 12 amino acids. The V end was cut by 1 base, the J end by 9 bases, with 9 bases between. Germline CDR1 SEHNR, CDR2 FQNEAQ (reference sequence). In DNA form, the CDR3 reads TGTGCCAGCAGCTTAGACAGGATCAGCTACACCTTC. As protein: CASSLDRISYTF.